Listed here are 24 T cell receptor beta chains from one sample, sequenced in a study of blood T cell repertoires in COVID-19. This table comes from immunoSEQ multiplex PCR, and its TCRdb copy is limited to in-frame clones, with some not included. Among more than 110,000 clones listed, around 83% were seen once. The sequenced material came from peripheral blood. The receptors come from an elderly woman with acute or convalescent COVID-19.

The chain recombines TRBV3-1 (or the pseudogene TRBV3-2) with TRBJ2-6; 8 bases line up with TRBD1. Germline V gene data show CDR1 as LGHDT and CDR2 as YNNKEL (reference sequence). The ends lost 3 bases at V and 4 bases at J; junction bases unmatched: 5. The CDR3 spans 16 residues. CDR3 nucleotide sequence: TGTGCCAGCAGCCACAGGGGGCGGTTAGGGGCCAACGTCCTGACTTTC. Its protein product is CASSHRGRLGANVLTF.

This chain joins TRBV25-1 and TRBJ2-3; D is possibly TRBD2 (6 bases). Germline CDR1 MGHDK, CDR2 SYGVNS. The CDR3 contains 13 residues. V lost 3 bases and J lost 2, with 6 bases in between. The CDR3 region has the DNA TGTGCCAGCAGTGAGGACTACACAGATACGCAGTATTTT. Its protein is CASSEDYTDTQYF. The full variable domain, in which reference TRBV25-1 and TRBJ2-3 provide the parts outside the CDR3, is EADIYQTPRYLVIGTGKKITLECSQTMGHDKMYWYQQDPGMELHLIHYSYGVNSTEKGDLSSESTVSRIRTEHFPLTLESARPSHTSQYLCASSEDYTDTQYFGPGTRLTVL.

This chain joins TRBV30 and TRBJ1-3; D call uncertain. Trimming shortened V by 0 bases and J by 0 bases, and 12 bases separated the two germline ends. Looked up from germline, CDR1 is GTSNPN and CDR2 is SVGIG (reference sequence). CDR3 length: 16 residues. The CDR3 DNA sequence: TGTGCCTGGAGTGTAAATGGCCTTGCCTCTGGAAACACCATATATTTT. Protein sequence: CAWSVNGLASGNTIYF.

The rearrangement links TRBV16 to TRBJ2-2; maybe TRBD1 (5 bases). This CDR3 has 14 amino acids. Trimming left V 10 bases short and J 1 base short, with 13 bases between. Germline loops: CDR1 KGHSY, CDR2 FQNENV. CDR3 amino acids: CATDQDMNTGELFF. The CDR3 DNA sequence: TGTGCCACGGATCAGGACATGAACACCGGGGAGCTGTTTTTT.

The chain is built from TRBV14 and TRBJ2-7; 8 bases map to TRBD1. The CDR3 is 15 amino acids. From germline, CDR1 is SGHDN and CDR2 FVKESK. The ends lost 0 bases at V and 1 base at J; junction bases unmatched: 2. CDR3 in DNA: TGTGCCAGCAGCCAAGAACAGGGGGAATCCTACGAGCAGTACTTC. Translating gives CASSQEQGESYEQYF.

V and J are TRBV20-1 and TRBJ2-1, with a tentative D call TRBD2 (6 bases). Germline V gene data show CDR1 as DFQATT and CDR2 as SNEGSKA (reference sequence). V shed 3 bases and J shed 8 bases, with 14 bases lying between them. This CDR3 is built from 13 residues. CDR3 sequence: CSASGGIGDEQFF. In nucleotides, the CDR3 is TGCAGTGCTAGTGGAGGGATCGGCGATGAGCAGTTCTTC.

The chain joins TRBV7-8 to TRBJ2-5; perhaps TRBD1 as D (6 bases). Trimming removed 1 base from V and 5 bases from J, with 14 bases in between. From germline, CDR1 is SGHVS and CDR2 FQNEAQ. The CDR3 contains 15 residues. This chain's CDR3 is CASSLVRGRGETQYF. CDR3 nucleotides: TGTGCCAGCAGCTTAGTTCGCGGCAGGGGTGAGACCCAGTACTTC.

V and J are TRBV19 and TRBJ2-5; 7 bases align to TRBD2. This CDR3 has 18 amino acids. The germline gives CDR1 LNHDA, CDR2 SQIVND (reference sequence). Losses at the gene ends were 5 bases for V and 2 bases for J; bases not matched to a gene: 17. CDR3 sequence reads: CASSPQRRASGYQETQYF. The CDR3 DNA follows: TGTGCCAGTAGTCCTCAACGGCGGGCTAGCGGATATCAAGAGACCCAGTACTTC.

The rearrangement uses TRBV11-2 and TRBJ1-2; D remains ambiguous. V was cut by 5 bases and J by 8 bases, with 15 bases left in between. This CDR3 is 13 amino acids long. Germline CDR1 is SGHAT and CDR2 is FQNNGV. CDR3 nucleotides: TGTGCCAGCAGCCCGAGACGGAACGGGGGCTACACCTTC. As protein: CASSPRRNGGYTF.

This clone showed up just once. V gene TRBV4-1 combines with J gene TRBJ2-7, with D uncertain. V was trimmed by 1 base and J by 3 bases, leaving 10 bases between them. This CDR3 contains 14 residues. Germline assignment: CDR1 MGHRA and CDR2 YSYEKL. CDR3 sequence: CASSQVSRDYEQYF. In DNA, the CDR3 is TGCGCCAGCAGCCAAGTATCCCGAGACTACGAGCAGTACTTC.

This rearrangement joins TRBV7-3 to TRBJ1-1, with no clear D. CDR1 is SGHTA, CDR2 FQGTGA, per germline. There are 13 residues in the CDR3. With 6 bases removed from V and 0 bases from J, the gap between germline ends came to 8 bases. This CDR3 reads CASSKHMNTEAFF. CDR3 nucleotide sequence: TGTGCCAGCAGTAAACATATGAACACTGAAGCTTTCTTT.

This clone was observed a few times. The chain combines TRBV7-3 with TRBJ1-2; the D gene is possibly TRBD1 (5 bases). The CDR3 contains 13 residues. The germline gives CDR1 SGHTA, CDR2 FQGTGA. Trimming took off 1 base at V and 6 bases at J, with 9 bases between the two ends. CDR3: CASSLMWGDGYTF. CDR3 DNA: TGTGCCAGCAGCTTAATGTGGGGGGATGGCTACACCTTC.

The chain's CDR3 is CASNASPGQTNYEQYF. The CDR3 nucleotides read TGTGCCAGCAACGCCTCTCCGGGACAGACCAACTACGAGCAGTACTTC. This chain joins TRBV7-8 and TRBJ2-7; 7 bases align to TRBD1. The CDR3 loop spans 16 amino acids. Per germline, CDR1 SGHVS and CDR2 FQNEAQ. J lost 3 bases, V lost 7 bases, and 15 bases had no gene match.

The chain uses TRBV7-9 and TRBJ2-3, with D unclear. The V end was cut by 1 base, the J end by 0 bases, with 5 bases between. This CDR3 region has 14 residues. The V gene's germline CDR1 is SEHNR and CDR2 FQNEAQ (reference sequence). The DNA of the CDR3 is TGTGCCAGCAGCTTAGTAGCAAGCACAGATACGCAGTATTTT. Its translation is CASSLVASTDTQYF.

A word on this clone: The sample has other DNA sequences that encode this CDR3 too. V usage is TRBV19 and J usage is TRBJ2-1, with TRBD1 matching over 11 bases. V lost 7 bases and J lost 5; bases outside the gene matches: 7. The CDR3 has 15 residues. Germline CDR1 reads LNHDA; CDR2 reads SQIVND (reference sequence). CDR3 residues: CASTPRDRGNNEQFF. Written as DNA, the CDR3 is TGTGCCAGTACCCCGCGGGACAGGGGGAACAATGAGCAGTTCTTC. Using reference TRBV19 and TRBJ2-1 for the parts outside the CDR3, the full variable domain is DGGITQSPKYLFRKEGQNVTLSCEQNLNHDAMYWYRQDPGQGLRLIYYSQIVNDFQKGDIAEGYSVSREKKESFPLTVTSAQKNPTAFYLCASTPRDRGNNEQFFGPGTRLTVL.

The genes are TRBV4-2 and TRBJ2-1, with 8 bases that match TRBD2. CDR1 is LGHNA, CDR2 YNFKEQ, per germline. V lost 3 bases, J lost 5 bases, and 15 bases stayed unmatched. The CDR3 spans 18 residues. CDR3 coding DNA: TGTGCCAGCAGCCAGTACAAGCGAGCGGGAGTGGGGCACAATGAGCAGTTCTTC. Its protein is CASSQYKRAGVGHNEQFF.

The V call is TRBV6-6, the J call TRBJ2-5; 8 bases are shared with TRBD1. V gave up 5 bases and J gave up 1 base; unmatched junction bases: 3. Germline V gene data show CDR1 as MNHNY and CDR2 as SVGAGI (reference sequence). This CDR3 region has 14 residues. The CDR3 DNA reads TGTGCCAGCAGTCGGACAGGGCGCCAAGAGACCCAGTACTTC. This encodes CASSRTGRQETQYF.

V is TRBV19 and J is TRBJ2-2; 12 positions agree with TRBD2. The CDR3 contains 15 residues. J gave up 7 bases and V 7 bases, and 7 bases lay outside the gene matches. Germline assignment: CDR1 LNHDA and CDR2 SQIVND (reference sequence). The CDR3 nucleotides read TGTGCCAGTAAACGGACTAGCGGGAAAAACGGGGAGCTGTTTTTT. Residues: CASKRTSGKNGELFF.

The chain couples TRBV20-1 to TRBJ2-3; TRBD2 matches 10 bases. Germline-derived CDR1 and CDR2 are DFQATT and SNEGSKA (reference sequence). The CDR3 loop spans 17 amino acids. The V and J ends lost 3 bases and 0 bases, in that order; junction bases with no gene match: 9. For the CDR3, the DNA is TGCAGTGCTAGTCGAACTAGCGGGACCTCTAGCACAGATACGCAGTATTTT. Its translation is CSASRTSGTSSTDTQYF.

The rearrangement joins TRBV5-1 to TRBJ2-5; 7 bases match TRBD1. V shed 4 bases, J shed 1 base, and the junction held 7 bases outside the gene matches. The V gene's germline CDR1 is SGHRS and CDR2 YFSETQ. There are 15 residues in the CDR3. CDR3: CASSPGQTLQETQYF. CDR3 in DNA: TGCGCCAGCAGCCCGGGACAGACACTCCAAGAGACCCAGTACTTC.

The chain employs TRBV6-5 and TRBJ1-1; no reliable D call. V lost 4 bases, J lost 0 bases, and 9 bases lay in between. CDR1 and CDR2 (germline): MNHEY, SVGAGI. The CDR3 loop spans 14 amino acids. DNA of the CDR3: TGTGCCAGCAGTTTGGAGGGCGTGAACACTGAAGCTTTCTTT. As protein: CASSLEGVNTEAFF.

The count of this clone is one. The rearrangement joins TRBV5-1 to TRBJ2-7; a weak D match, TRBD2 (6 bases). CDR1 is SGHRS and CDR2 is YFSETQ in the germline V gene. The CDR3 has 16 amino acids. V lost 0 bases, J lost 0 bases, and 13 bases lay in between. CDR3 nucleotides: TGCGCCAGCAGCTTGGCCCCGGGACTGAGCTCCTACGAGCAGTACTTC. This codes for CASSLAPGLSSYEQYF.

J is TRBJ2-4 and V is TRBV24-1, with 7 bases identical to TRBD1. Germline V gives CDR1 KGHDR, CDR2 SFDVKD. With V trimmed by 3 bases and J by 9 bases, 10 bases remained unmatched. This CDR3 is 15 amino acids long. The CDR3 loop reads CATSDTRQGGGIQYF. In DNA form, the CDR3 reads TGTGCCACCAGTGATACGCGACAGGGTGGCGGCATTCAGTACTTC.

The chain uses TRBV27 and TRBJ2-1; D is unresolved. CDR1 is MNHEY, CDR2 SMNVEV, per germline (reference sequence). The germline V and J ends were trimmed by 6 bases and 2 bases, with 11 bases remaining between them. The CDR3 loop spans 14 amino acids. CDR3 protein: CASSWAGPYNEQFF. The DNA of the CDR3 is TGTGCCAGCAGCTGGGCCGGCCCCTACAATGAGCAGTTCTTC.